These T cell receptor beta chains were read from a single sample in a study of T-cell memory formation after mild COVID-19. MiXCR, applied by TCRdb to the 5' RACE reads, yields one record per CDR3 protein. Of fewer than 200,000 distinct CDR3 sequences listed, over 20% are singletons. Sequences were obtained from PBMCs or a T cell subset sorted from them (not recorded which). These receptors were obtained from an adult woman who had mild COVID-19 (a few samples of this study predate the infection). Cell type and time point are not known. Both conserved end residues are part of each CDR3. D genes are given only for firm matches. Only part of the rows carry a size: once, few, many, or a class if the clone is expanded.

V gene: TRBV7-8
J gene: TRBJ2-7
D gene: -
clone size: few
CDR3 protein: CASSPRAGEQYF
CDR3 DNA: TGTGCCAGCAGCCCGAGAGCCGGGGAGCAGTACTTC

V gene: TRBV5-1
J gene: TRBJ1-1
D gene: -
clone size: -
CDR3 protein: CASSFHQASTEAFF
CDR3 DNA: TGCGCCAGCAGCTTCCATCAGGCTAGTACTGAAGCTTTCTTT

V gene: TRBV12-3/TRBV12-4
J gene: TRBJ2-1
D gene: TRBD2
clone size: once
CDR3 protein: CASSFTSGGNEQFF
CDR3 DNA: TGTGCCAGCAGTTTTACTAGCGGGGGTAATGAGCAGTTCTTC

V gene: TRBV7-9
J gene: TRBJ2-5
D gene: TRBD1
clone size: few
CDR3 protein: CASSSGQAETQYF
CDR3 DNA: TGTGCCAGCAGCAGCGGACAGGCAGAGACCCAGTACTTC

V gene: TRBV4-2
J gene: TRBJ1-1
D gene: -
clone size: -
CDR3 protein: CASSQGFEAFF
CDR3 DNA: TGTGCCAGCAGCCAAGGATTTGAAGCTTTCTTT

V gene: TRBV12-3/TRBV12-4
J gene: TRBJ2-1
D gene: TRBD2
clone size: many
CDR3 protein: CASSDPLAGGYNEQFF
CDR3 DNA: TGTGCCAGCAGCGACCCCCTAGCGGGGGGGTACAATGAGCAGTTCTTC

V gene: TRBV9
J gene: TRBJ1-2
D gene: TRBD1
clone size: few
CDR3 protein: CASRGMGQGSSIDYGYTF
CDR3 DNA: TGTGCCAGCAGGGGAATGGGACAGGGCTCGAGTATTGACTATGGCTACACCTTC

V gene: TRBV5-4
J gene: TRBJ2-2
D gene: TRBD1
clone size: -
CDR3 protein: CASSLGQGGTGELFF
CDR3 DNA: TGTGCCAGCAGCTTGGGACAGGGTGGCACCGGGGAGCTGTTTTTT

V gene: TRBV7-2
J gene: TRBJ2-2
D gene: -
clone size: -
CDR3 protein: CASSLEVLTGELFF
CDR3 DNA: TGTGCCAGCAGCTTGGAAGTATTGACCGGGGAGCTGTTTTTT

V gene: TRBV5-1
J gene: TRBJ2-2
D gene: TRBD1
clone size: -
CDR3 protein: CASSRTGGAMRENTGELFF
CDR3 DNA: TGCGCCAGCAGCCGGACAGGGGGCGCAATGCGGGAGAACACCGGGGAGCTGTTTTTT

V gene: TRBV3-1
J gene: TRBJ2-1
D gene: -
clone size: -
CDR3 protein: CASTKDGTLLYNEQFF
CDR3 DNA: TGTGCCAGCACCAAAGACGGGACCCTACTTTACAATGAGCAGTTCTTC